This TCR beta chain comes out of a study of blood T cell repertoires in COVID-19. Assay used: immunoSEQ multiplex PCR; TCRdb lists only in-frame clones, some missing. The sample contains some 250,000 clones, around 85% of which appear only once. Trimming removed 4 bases at V and 0 bases at J, with 6 bases between. This CDR3 has 13 amino acids. Germline CDR1 is GTSNPN and CDR2 is SVGIG (reference sequence). V is TRBV30 and J is TRBJ1-4; D not certain. Sequencing input: peripheral blood. The receptor comes from a man between 60 and 70 years old with acute or convalescent COVID-19. The CDR3 DNA reads as TGTGCCTGGACCTACTCAACTAATGAAAAACTGTTTTTT. Its translation: CAWTYSTNEKLFF.